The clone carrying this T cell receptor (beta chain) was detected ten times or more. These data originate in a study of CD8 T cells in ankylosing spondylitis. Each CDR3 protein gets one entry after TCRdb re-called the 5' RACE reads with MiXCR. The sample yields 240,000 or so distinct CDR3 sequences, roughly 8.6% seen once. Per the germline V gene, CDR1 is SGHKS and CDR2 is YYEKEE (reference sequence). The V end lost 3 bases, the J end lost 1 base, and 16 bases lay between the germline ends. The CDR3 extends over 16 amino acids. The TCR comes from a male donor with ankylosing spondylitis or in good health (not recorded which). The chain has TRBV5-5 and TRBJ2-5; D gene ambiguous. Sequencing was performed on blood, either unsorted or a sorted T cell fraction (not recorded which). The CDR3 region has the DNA TGTGCCAGCAGCTCCTCGGGCAGTTCTTTCCAAGAGACCCAGTACTTC. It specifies CASSSSGSSFQETQYF.